This T cell receptor beta chain was identified during a study of T-cell reconstitution after alpha-beta-depleted transplantation in children (dated by TCRdb to the mid-2010s). General notes on the study: Using TCR repertoire profiling, the study quantitatively followed how T-cell immune reconstitution unfolded in children after TCRalphabeta/CD19-depleted allogeneic hematopoietic cell transplantation.

In the germline V gene, CDR1 corresponds to SGHRS and CDR2 to YFSETQ. The CDR3 has 14 amino acids, counting the end cysteine and phenylalanine. Only the CDR3 part of the read is kept: 42 bases, read in frame from the first base. Relative to germline, V is 4 bases shorter and J is 1 base shorter, with 11 bases between their ends. The library was made by PCR. The sequencer was an Illumina HiSeq 2500. To normalize quantification of the TCRbeta repertoire, the TCR libraries were built with molecular barcoding that relied on unique molecular identifiers. TCRdb trimmed public reads at Q25 via fastp, called clones via MiXCR and kept in-frame beta chains. Each record represents a unique CDR3 protein, reported with the most common genes and DNA among its rows. The sample has 450,000 to 500,000 distinct CDR3 sequences on record, around 13% of them singletons. The ten largest clones capture under 7% of the sample.

This clonotype has more than one count but fewer than ten. The antigen it recognizes is unknown. Per-base qualities were not stored, and no clone one base away is much larger. Recombination linked TRBV5-1 to TRBJ2-5, and the D gene may be TRBD1, 6 bases matching. The sequenced sample was PBMCs from the stem cell graft donor, obtained from the stem cell graft. The sequence was collected from a human donor who donated a stem cell graft to a child with combined immunodeficiency. The CDR3 region has the sequence CASSTGQPQETQYF. The sequence in DNA is TGCGCCAGCAGCACTGGACAGCCCCAAGAGACCCAGTACTTC.